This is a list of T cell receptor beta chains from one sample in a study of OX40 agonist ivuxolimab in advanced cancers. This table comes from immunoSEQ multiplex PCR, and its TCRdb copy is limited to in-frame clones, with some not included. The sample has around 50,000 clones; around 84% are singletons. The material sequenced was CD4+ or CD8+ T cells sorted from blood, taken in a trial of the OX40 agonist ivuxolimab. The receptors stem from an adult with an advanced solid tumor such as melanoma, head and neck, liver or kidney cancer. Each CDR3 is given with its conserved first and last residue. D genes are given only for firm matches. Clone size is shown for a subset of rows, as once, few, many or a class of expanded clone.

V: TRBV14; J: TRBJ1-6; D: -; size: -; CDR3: CASSQGGGAYNSPLHF; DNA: TGTGCCAGCAGCCAAGGGGGAGGCGCCTATAATTCACCCCTCCACTTT
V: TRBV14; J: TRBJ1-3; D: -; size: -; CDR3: CASSLPNGVSGNTIYF; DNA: TGTGCCAGCAGCCTTCCTAATGGGGTGAGTGGAAACACCATATATTTT
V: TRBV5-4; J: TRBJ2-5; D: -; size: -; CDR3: CASSLVPGETQYF; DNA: TGTGCCAGCAGCTTGGTGCCAGGGGAGACCCAGTACTTC
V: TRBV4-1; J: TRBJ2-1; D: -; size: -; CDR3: CASSQVAGSNEQFF; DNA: TGCGCCAGCAGCCAAGTGGCAGGGAGCAATGAGCAGTTCTTC
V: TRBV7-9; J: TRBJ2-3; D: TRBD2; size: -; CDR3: CASSFLAGGTDTQYF; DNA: TGTGCCAGCAGCTTCCTAGCGGGGGGCACAGATACGCAGTATTTT
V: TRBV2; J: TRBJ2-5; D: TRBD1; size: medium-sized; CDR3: CASSEITGEETQYF; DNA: TGTGCCAGCAGTGAAATAACAGGGGAGGAGACCCAGTACTTC
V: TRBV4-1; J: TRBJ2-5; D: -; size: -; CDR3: CASSQDPSTRTTQYF; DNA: TGCGCCAGCAGCCAAGATCCATCAACTCGAACCACCCAGTACTTC
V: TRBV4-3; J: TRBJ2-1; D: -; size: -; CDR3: CASSLWPYNEQFF; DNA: TGCGCCAGCAGCCTCTGGCCCTACAATGAGCAGTTCTTC
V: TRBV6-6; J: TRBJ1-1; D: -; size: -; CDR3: CASSYLPGTTEAFF; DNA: TGTGCCAGCAGTTACCTCCCCGGAACCACTGAAGCTTTCTTT
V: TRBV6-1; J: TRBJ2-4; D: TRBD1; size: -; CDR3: CASSETWGQGKNIQYF; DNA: TGTGCCAGCAGCGAAACTTGGGGACAGGGGAAAAACATTCAGTACTTC
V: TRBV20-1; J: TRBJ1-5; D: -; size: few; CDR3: CSARDGQPQHF; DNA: TGCAGTGCTAGAGACGGTCAGCCCCAGCATTTT
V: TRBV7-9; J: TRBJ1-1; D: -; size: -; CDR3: CASSARGDAFF; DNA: TGTGCCAGCAGCGCCAGGGGAGACGCTTTCTTT
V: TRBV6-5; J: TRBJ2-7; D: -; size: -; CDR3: CASSYSSDSNYEQYF; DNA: TGTGCCAGCAGTTACTCAAGCGACTCGAACTACGAGCAGTACTTC
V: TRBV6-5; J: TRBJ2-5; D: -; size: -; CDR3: CASSYTWEEKETQYF; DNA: TGTGCCAGCAGTTACACCTGGGAGGAAAAAGAGACCCAGTACTTC
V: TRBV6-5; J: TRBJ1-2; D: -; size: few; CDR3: CASTPRGSYGYTF; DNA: TGTGCCAGCACCCCCAGAGGGAGTTATGGCTACACCTTC
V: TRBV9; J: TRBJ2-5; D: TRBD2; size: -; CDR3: CASSPGTRKETQYF; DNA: TGTGCCAGCAGCCCTGGGACTAGAAAAGAGACCCAGTACTTC
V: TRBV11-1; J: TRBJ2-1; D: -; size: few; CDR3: CASSLVARAEDEQFF; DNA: TGTGCCAGCAGCTTAGTGGCCAGGGCGGAGGATGAGCAGTTCTTC
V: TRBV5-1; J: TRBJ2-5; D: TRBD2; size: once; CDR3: CASSGPASGGPQETQYF; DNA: TGCGCCAGCAGCGGACCCGCTAGCGGGGGTCCCCAAGAGACCCAGTACTTC
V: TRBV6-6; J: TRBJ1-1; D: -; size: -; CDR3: CASSISPNTEAFF; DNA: TGTGCCAGCAGTATCAGCCCTAACACTGAAGCTTTCTTT
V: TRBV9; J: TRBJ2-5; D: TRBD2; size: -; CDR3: CASSVDGGLAGIQETQYF; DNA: TGTGCCAGCAGCGTAGATGGAGGATTAGCGGGCATCCAAGAGACCCAGTACTTC
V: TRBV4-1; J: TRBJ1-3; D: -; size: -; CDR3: CASSQDPWNTIYF; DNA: TGCGCCAGCAGCCAAGATCCTTGGAACACCATATATTTT
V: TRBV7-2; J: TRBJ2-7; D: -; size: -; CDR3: CASSFLPGTRRGYEQYF; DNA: TGTGCCAGCAGCTTTCTACCTGGGACTCGACGGGGTTACGAGCAGTACTTC
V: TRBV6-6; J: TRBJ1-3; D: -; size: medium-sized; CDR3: CASSRDSREAGNTIYF; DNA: TGTGCCAGCAGTAGGGATAGCAGGGAGGCTGGAAACACCATATATTTT
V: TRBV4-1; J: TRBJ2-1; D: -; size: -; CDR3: CASSPSLNGVGYNEQFF; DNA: TGCGCCAGCAGCCCCTCGTTAAACGGGGTTGGGTACAATGAGCAGTTCTTC
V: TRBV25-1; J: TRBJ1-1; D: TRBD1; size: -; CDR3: CASRWGGQGNTEAFF; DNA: TGTGCCAGCAGATGGGGGGGACAGGGTAACACTGAAGCTTTCTTT
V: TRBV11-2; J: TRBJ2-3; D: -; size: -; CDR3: CASSLDSSGSPTDTQYF; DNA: TGTGCCAGCAGCTTAGATTCCTCCGGATCTCCCACAGATACGCAGTATTTT
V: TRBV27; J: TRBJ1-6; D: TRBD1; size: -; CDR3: CASTIKTGGNNSPLHF; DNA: TGTGCCAGCACCATAAAGACAGGGGGCAATAATTCACCCCTCCACTTT
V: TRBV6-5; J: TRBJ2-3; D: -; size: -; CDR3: CASSTWGEDTQYF; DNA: TGTGCCAGCAGTACGTGGGGGGAAGATACGCAGTATTTT
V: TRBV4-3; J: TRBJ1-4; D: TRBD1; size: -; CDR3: CASSTGQGNEKLFF; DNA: TGCGCCAGCAGCACGGGACAGGGTAATGAAAAACTGTTTTTT
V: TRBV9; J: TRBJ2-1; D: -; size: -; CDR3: CASSPRLGSYNEQFF; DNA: TGTGCCAGCAGCCCTCGACTAGGATCCTACAATGAGCAGTTCTTC
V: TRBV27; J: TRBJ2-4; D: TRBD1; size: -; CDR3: CASSLLPPGQGTKNIQYF; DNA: TGTGCCAGCAGTTTATTACCTCCTGGACAGGGGACCAAAAACATTCAGTACTTC
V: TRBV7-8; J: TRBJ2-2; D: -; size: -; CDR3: CASLPWDSTTGELFF; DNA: TGTGCCAGCCTTCCCTGGGACTCGACGACCGGGGAGCTGTTTTTT
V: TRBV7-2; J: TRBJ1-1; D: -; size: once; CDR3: CASSLEEWGTEAFF; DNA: TGTGCCAGCAGCTTAGAGGAATGGGGCACTGAAGCTTTCTTT
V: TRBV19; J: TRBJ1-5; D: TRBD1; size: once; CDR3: CASSIRQGEMGNQPQHF; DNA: TGTGCCAGTAGTATCCGACAGGGGGAAATGGGCAATCAGCCCCAGCATTTT
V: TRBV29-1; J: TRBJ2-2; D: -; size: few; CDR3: CSVASAGAGELFF; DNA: TGCAGCGTCGCTTCGGCCGGGGCCGGGGAGCTGTTTTTT
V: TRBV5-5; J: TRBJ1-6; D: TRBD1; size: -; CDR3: CASSLGTGDNSPLHF; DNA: TGTGCCAGCAGCTTGGGGACAGGGGATAATTCACCCCTCCACTTT
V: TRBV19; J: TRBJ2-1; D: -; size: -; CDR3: CATGNEQFF; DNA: TGTGCCACAGGTAATGAGCAGTTCTTC
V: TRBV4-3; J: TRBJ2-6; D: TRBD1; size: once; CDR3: CASSQDRGRGANVLTF; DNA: TGCGCCAGCAGCCAAGACAGGGGGCGTGGGGCCAACGTCCTGACTTTC
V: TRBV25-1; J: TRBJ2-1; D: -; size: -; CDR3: CASSDGLGLFNEQFF; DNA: TGTGCCAGCAGTGACGGTCTAGGTCTCTTCAATGAGCAGTTCTTC
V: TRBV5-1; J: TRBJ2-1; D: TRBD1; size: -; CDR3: CASSLPGQDNEQFF; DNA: TGCGCCAGCAGCTTGCCCGGACAGGACAATGAGCAGTTCTTC
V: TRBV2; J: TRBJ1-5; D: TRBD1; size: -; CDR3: CANSGQGGNQPQHF; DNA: TGTGCCAACTCGGGACAGGGTGGCAATCAGCCCCAGCATTTT
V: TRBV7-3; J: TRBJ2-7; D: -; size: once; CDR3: CASSSQQGYEQYF; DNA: TGTGCCAGCAGCTCGCAGCAGGGCTACGAGCAGTACTTC
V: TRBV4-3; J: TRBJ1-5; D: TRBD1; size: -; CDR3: CASSQDKWDRSQPQHF; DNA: TGCGCCAGCAGCCAGGATAAGTGGGACAGGTCTCAGCCCCAGCATTTT
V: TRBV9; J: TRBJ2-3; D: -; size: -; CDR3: CASSVALGSTDTQYF; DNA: TGTGCCAGCAGCGTAGCCTTAGGGTCCACAGATACGCAGTATTTT
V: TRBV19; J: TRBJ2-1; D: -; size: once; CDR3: CASSIAGAQQFF; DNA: TGTGCCAGTAGTATAGCCGGGGCTCAGCAGTTCTTC
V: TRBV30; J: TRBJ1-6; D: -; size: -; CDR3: CAWRDEPPAPLHF; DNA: TGTGCCTGGAGAGACGAACCACCCGCACCCCTCCACTTT
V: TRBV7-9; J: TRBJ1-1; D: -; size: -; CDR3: CAFRGANTEAFF; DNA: TGTGCCTTCCGAGGGGCCAACACTGAAGCTTTCTTT
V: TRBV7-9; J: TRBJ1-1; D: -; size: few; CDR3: CASSSSGGTAEAFF; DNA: TGTGCCAGCAGCTCATCAGGAGGGACGGCTGAAGCTTTCTTT
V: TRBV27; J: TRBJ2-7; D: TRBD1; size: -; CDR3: CASSVQFRDRDYEQYF; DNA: TGTGCCAGCAGCGTACAATTCCGGGACAGGGACTACGAGCAGTACTTC
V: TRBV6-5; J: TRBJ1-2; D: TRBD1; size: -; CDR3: CASSYNQGDVYGYTF; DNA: TGTGCCAGCAGTTACAATCAGGGGGACGTCTATGGCTACACCTTC
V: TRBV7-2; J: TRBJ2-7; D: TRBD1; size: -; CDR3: CASSLRRASGQLYF; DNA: TGTGCCAGCAGCTTAAGGCGCGCGTCGGGACAGTTATACTTC
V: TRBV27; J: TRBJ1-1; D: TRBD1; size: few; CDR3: CASQWTGKTEAFF; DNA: TGTGCCAGCCAATGGACAGGGAAGACTGAAGCTTTCTTT
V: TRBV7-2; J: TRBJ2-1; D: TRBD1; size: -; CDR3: CASSPGRGQYDEQFF; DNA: TGTGCCAGCAGCCCCGGACGGGGACAGTACGATGAGCAGTTCTTC
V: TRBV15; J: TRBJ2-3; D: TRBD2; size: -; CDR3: CATSSLLDSGGPNTQYF; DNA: TGTGCCACCAGCAGTCTCTTAGATAGCGGGGGGCCAAATACGCAGTATTTT
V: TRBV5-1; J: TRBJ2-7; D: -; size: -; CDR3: CASSLDASAVEQYF; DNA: TGCGCCAGCAGCTTGGATGCGAGTGCCGTCGAGCAGTACTTC
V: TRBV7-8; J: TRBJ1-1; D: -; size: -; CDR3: CASSFIGRGEAFF; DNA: TGTGCCAGCAGCTTTATAGGGAGGGGTGAAGCTTTCTTT
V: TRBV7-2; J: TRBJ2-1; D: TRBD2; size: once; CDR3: CASSSGVYNEQFF; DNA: TGTGCCAGCAGCAGCGGGGTCTACAATGAGCAGTTCTTC
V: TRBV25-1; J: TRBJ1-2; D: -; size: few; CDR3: CASSLGNYGYTF; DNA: TGTGCCAGCAGTTTGGGCAACTATGGCTACACCTTC
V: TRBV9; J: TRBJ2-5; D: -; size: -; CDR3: CASSSLGETQYF; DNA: TGTGCCAGCAGCTCGCTCGGGGAGACCCAGTACTTC
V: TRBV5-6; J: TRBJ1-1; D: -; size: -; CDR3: CASSLGPSANTEAFF; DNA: TGTGCCAGCAGCTTGGGCCCTTCGGCGAACACTGAAGCTTTCTTT